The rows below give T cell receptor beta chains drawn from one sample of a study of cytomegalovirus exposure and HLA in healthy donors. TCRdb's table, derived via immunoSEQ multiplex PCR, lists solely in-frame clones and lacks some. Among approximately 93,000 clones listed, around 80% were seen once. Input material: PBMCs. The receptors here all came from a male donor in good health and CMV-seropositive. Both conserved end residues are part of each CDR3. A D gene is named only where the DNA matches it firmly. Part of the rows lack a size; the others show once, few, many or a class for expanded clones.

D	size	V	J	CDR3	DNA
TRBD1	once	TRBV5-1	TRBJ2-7	CASSLTTGETYEQYF	TGCGCCAGCAGCTTGACAACAGGGGAAACCTACGAGCAGTACTTC
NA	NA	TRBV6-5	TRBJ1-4	CASSYSSGYNEKLFF	TGTGCCAGCAGTTACTCGTCGGGTTATAATGAAAAACTGTTTTTT
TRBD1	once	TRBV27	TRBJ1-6	CASYSPLAGQKRSPLHF	TGTGCCAGTTATTCCCCCCTAGCGGGACAGAAGCGTTCACCCCTCCACTTT
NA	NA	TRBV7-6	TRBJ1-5	CASSLEGVQPQHF	TGTGCCAGCAGCTTAGAGGGGGTTCAGCCCCAGCATTTT
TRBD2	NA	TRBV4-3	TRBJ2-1	CASSPTVRGGSYNEQFF	TGCGCCAGCAGCCCGACGGTACGGGGGGGCTCCTACAATGAGCAGTTCTTC
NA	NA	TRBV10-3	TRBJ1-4	CAISLTADEKLFF	TGTGCCATCAGTCTGACCGCGGATGAAAAACTGTTTTTT
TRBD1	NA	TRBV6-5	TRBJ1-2	CASSYRGHYGYTF	TGTGCCAGCAGTTACAGGGGGCACTATGGCTACACCTTC
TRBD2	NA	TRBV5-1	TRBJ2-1	CASSITSGSYNEQFF	TGCGCCAGCAGCATAACTAGCGGTTCGTACAATGAGCAGTTCTTC
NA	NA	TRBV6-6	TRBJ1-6	CASSLGGGNSPLHF	TGTGCCAGCAGCCTAGGGGGGGGGAATTCACCCCTCCACTTT
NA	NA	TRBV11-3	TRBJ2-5	CASSLVRGETQYF	TGTGCCAGCAGCTTAGTTCGGGGGGAGACCCAGTACTTC
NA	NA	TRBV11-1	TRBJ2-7	CASSFRDTSYEQYF	TGTGCCAGCAGCTTCCGGGACACTTCCTACGAGCAGTACTTC
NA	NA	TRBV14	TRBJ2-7	CASSPRTFSYEQYF	TGTGCCAGCAGCCCACGGACATTTTCCTACGAGCAGTACTTC
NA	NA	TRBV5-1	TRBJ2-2	CASSLEQGFNTGELFF	TGCGCCAGCAGCTTGGAACAGGGCTTCAACACCGGGGAGCTGTTTTTT
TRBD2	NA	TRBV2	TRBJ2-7	CASSDSGSSYEQYF	TGTGCCAGCAGTGATAGCGGGTCTTCCTACGAGCAGTACTTC
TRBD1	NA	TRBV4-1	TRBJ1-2	CASSQGQGEQYGYTF	TGCGCCAGCAGCCAAGGACAGGGCGAACAGTATGGCTACACCTTC
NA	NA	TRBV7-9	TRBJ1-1	CASSLKGESTEAFF	TGTGCCAGCAGCTTAAAGGGGGAAAGCACTGAAGCTTTCTTT
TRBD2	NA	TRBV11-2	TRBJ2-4	CASSLDGGLAKNIQYF	TGTGCCAGCAGCTTAGATGGGGGACTAGCTAAAAACATTCAGTACTTC
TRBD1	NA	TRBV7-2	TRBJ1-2	CASSSGTGWVGYTF	TGTGCCAGCAGCTCGGGGACAGGGTGGGTCGGCTACACCTTC
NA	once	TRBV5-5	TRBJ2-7	CASTHGGRGYEQYF	TGTGCCAGCACACATGGGGGCAGGGGCTACGAGCAGTACTTC
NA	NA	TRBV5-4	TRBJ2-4	CASSSRGDIQYF	TGTGCCAGCAGCTCCAGGGGTGACATTCAGTACTTC
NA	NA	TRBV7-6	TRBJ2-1	CASSSPGDFSNEQFF	TGTGCCAGCAGCTCCCCAGGGGATTTCTCAAATGAGCAGTTCTTC
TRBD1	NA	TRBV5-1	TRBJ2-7	CASRTGQGRSYEQYF	TGCGCCAGCAGAACAGGACAGGGGAGATCCTACGAGCAGTACTTC
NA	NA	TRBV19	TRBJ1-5	CASSIGRRGGNQPQHF	TGTGCCAGTAGTATCGGTCGCAGGGGCGGCAATCAGCCCCAGCATTTT
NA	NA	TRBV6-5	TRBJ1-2	CASSYREGYGYTF	TGTGCCAGCAGTTACAGGGAGGGGTATGGCTACACCTTC
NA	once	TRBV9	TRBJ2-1	CASSVAKPIGTMNDEQFF	TGTGCCAGCAGCGTAGCGAAACCGATTGGGACAATGAACGATGAGCAGTTCTTC
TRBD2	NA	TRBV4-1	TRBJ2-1	CASSQEGLAGGPWGYNEQFF	TGCGCCAGCAGCCAAGAGGGCCTAGCGGGGGGGCCGTGGGGCTACAATGAGCAGTTCTTC
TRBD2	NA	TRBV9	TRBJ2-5	CASSVDRGGQETQYF	TGTGCCAGCAGCGTAGATCGGGGGGGACAAGAGACCCAGTACTTC
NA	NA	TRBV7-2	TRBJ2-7	CASSLTRGQPYEQYF	TGTGCCAGCAGCTTAACTCGTGGACAGCCCTACGAGCAGTACTTC
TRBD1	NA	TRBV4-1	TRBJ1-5	CASSHKQGADNQPQHF	TGCGCCAGCAGCCATAAACAGGGGGCGGACAATCAGCCCCAGCATTTT
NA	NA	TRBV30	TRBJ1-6	CAWSVLRGTAPLHF	TGTGCCTGGAGTGTACTTCGGGGGACGGCACCCCTCCACTTT
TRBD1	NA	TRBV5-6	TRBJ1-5	CASSYGTVNQPQHF	TGTGCCAGCAGTTACGGGACAGTGAATCAGCCCCAGCATTTT
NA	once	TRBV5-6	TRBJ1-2	CASSLGFGRPLSSFYGYTF	TGTGCCAGCAGCTTGGGGTTCGGGAGACCCCTCTCCTCGTTTTATGGCTACACCTTC
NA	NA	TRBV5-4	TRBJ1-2	CASSMDGVIWYGYTF	TGTGCCAGCAGCATGGACGGAGTAATATGGTATGGCTACACCTTC
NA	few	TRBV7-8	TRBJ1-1	CASSMPTGMNTEAFF	TGTGCCAGCAGCATGCCCACGGGGATGAACACTGAAGCTTTCTTT
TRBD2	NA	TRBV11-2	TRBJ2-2	CASSLRAGIGTGELFF	TGTGCCAGCAGCTTAAGAGCGGGGATTGGCACCGGGGAGCTGTTTTTT
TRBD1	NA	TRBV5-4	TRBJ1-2	CASSLVTGWGYTF	TGTGCCAGCAGCTTGGTGACAGGGTGGGGCTACACCTTC
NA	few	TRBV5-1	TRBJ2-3	CASSPSADYTDTQYF	TGCGCCAGCAGCCCGAGCGCGGATTACACAGATACGCAGTATTTT
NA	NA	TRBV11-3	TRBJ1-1	CASSFDLTGSPEAFF	TGTGCCAGCAGCTTCGATCTAACAGGATCCCCTGAAGCTTTCTTT